The text below deals with one TCR beta chain. The source of the sample is a study of blood T cell repertoires in COVID-19. Some clones are missing from TCRdb's copy, which holds only in-frame ones; the method was immunoSEQ multiplex PCR. This table holds some 300,000 clones, 85% to 90% found once. Trimming at V came to 5 bases and at J to 4 bases, leaving 8 bases not matched to a gene. Germline CDR1 is SGHNT and CDR2 is YYREEE (reference sequence). The length of the CDR3 is 15 residues. The receptor's source is a woman in her 50s with COVID-19, enrolled during active disease. The sample was peripheral blood. The V call is TRBV5-4, the J call TRBJ2-1, with 8 positions matching TRBD1. The DNA of the CDR3 is TGTGCCAGCAGTCCGGCCGGGACAGGATACAATGAGCAGTTCTTC. This codes for CASSPAGTGYNEQFF.